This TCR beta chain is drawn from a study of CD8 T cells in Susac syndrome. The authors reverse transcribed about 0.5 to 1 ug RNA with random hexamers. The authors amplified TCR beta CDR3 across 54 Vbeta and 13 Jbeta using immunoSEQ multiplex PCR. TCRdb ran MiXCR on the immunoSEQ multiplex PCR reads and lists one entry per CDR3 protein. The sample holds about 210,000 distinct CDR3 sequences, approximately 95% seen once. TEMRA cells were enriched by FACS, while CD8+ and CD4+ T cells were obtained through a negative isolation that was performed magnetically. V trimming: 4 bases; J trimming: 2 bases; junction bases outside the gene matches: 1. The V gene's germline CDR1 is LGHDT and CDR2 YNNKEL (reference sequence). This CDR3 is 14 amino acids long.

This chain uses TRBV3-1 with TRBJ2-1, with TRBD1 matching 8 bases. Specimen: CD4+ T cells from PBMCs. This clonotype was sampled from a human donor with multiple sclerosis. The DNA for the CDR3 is TGTGCCAGCAGCCCACAGGGGGCCTACAATGAGCAGTTCTTC. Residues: CASSPQGAYNEQFF.